This T cell receptor (beta chain) was obtained from a study of CD8+CD57+ T cells in acquired aplastic anemia. The use of genomic DNA as template underpinned the TCR beta VDJ and CDR3 profiling. TCRdb reanalysed the reads using MiXCR and keeps one entry per CDR3 protein. The sample lists over 150,000 distinct CDR3 sequences; roughly 65% were seen once. Only one count was recorded for this clonotype. Germline is not matched at one junction end, which may reflect a read error. Germline CDR1 and CDR2: ENHRY and SYGVKD. The CDR3 is 16 residues long. By flow cytometry, patients selected for sequencing had shown an expansion of CD8+CD57+ cells.

The sequenced sample consisted of sorted CD4+, CD8+, or CD8+CD57+ T cells (not recorded which) from PBMCs. The origin of this receptor is a human donor with aplastic anemia. This chain joins TRBV10-3 and TRBJ2-7, with D possibly TRBD2 on 5 matching bases. The CDR3 sequence is CAISESNLEGLYERYF. The CDR3 nucleotides are TGTGCCATCAGTGAGTCGAATCTGGAAGGACTTTACGAGCGGTACTTC.